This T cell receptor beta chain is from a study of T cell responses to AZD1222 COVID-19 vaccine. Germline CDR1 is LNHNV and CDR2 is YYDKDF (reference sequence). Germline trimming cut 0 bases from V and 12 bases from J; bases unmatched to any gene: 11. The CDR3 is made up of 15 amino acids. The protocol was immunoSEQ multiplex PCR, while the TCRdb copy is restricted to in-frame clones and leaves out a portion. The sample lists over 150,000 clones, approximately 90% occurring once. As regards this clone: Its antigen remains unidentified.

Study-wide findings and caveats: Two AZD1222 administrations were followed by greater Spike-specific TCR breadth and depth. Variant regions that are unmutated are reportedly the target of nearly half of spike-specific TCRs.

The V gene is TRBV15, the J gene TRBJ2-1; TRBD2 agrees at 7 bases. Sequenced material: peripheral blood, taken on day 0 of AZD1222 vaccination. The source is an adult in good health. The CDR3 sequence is CATSRDSTSRQWQFF. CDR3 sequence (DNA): TGTGCCACCAGCAGAGATTCGACTAGCCGACAGTGGCAGTTCTTC.